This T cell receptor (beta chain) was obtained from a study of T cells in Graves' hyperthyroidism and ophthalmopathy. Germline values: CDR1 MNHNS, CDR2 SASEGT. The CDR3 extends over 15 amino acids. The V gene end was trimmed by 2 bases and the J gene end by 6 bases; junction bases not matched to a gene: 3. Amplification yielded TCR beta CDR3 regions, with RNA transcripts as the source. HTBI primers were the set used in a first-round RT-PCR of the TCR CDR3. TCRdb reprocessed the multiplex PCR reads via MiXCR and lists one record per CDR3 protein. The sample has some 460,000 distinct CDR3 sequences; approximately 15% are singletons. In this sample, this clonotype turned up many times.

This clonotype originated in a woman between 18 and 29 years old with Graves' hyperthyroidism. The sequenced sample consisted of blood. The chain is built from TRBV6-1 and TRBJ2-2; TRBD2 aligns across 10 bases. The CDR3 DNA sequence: TGTGCCAGCAGTGAAAAAGCGGGAGGGCCCGGGGAGCTGTTTTTT. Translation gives CASSEKAGGPGELFF.